The clone carrying this T cell receptor beta chain came up once. Its antigen is undetermined. This sample was included in a study of post-analysis software for immune sequencing data. Sequencing libraries made from TCR beta cDNA carried unique molecular identifiers. One entry per CDR3 protein results from TCRdb running MiXCR on the PCR reads. The sample holds more than 450,000 distinct CDR3 sequences, around 34% seen once. CDR1 MNHNY and CDR2 SVGAGI come from the germline V gene (reference sequence). This CDR3 spans 17 amino acids. Study-level findings and limits: Patients carried roughly 5 TRBV segments more frequently than controls did, and TRBV5-6, TRBV5-1 and TRBV20-1 were among them.

The sample consisted of blood. This chain joins TRBV6-6 and TRBJ2-4, with D hard to call. The J call may be incorrect, as the DNA end agrees better with TRBJ2-7. The clonotype originates from a girl aged 2-17 years with multiple sclerosis. CDR3 nucleotide sequence: TGTGCCAGCCATGGCGTCTCGGCCCCCATAGGCGGCTACGAGCAGTACTTC. It yields the protein CASHGVSAPIGGYEQYF.